Listed here are 18 T cell receptor beta chains from one sample, sequenced in a study of cytomegalovirus exposure and HLA in healthy donors. A multiplex PCR was run with 60 Vbeta primers and 13 Jbeta primers. TCRdb keeps only in-frame clones here, not all; method: immunoSEQ multiplex PCR. The sample includes some 200,000 clones, roughly 77% of them seen just once. Sequenced sample: PBMCs. These receptors came from a male donor in good health and CMV-seropositive.

This chain connects TRBV27 to TRBJ2-2; D is unresolved. Germline lookup yields CDR1 MNHEY and CDR2 SMNVEV (reference sequence). The CDR3 spans 13 residues. The V gene lost 3 bases and the J gene lost 7 bases, with 9 bases spanning the gap. The CDR3 DNA follows: TGTGCCAGCAGTTTCTCGGTGATCGGGGAGCTGTTTTTT. Protein sequence: CASSFSVIGELFF.

The J gene is TRBJ2-1, the V gene TRBV9; the match to TRBD2 covers 13 bases. Per germline, CDR1 SGDLS and CDR2 YYNGEE. V shed 4 bases, J shed 5 bases, and the junction held 12 bases outside the gene matches. The CDR3 loop spans 18 amino acids. The CDR3 region is CASSPKSELAGGNNEQFF. The DNA of the CDR3 is TGTGCCAGCAGCCCCAAGAGCGAACTAGCGGGAGGGAACAATGAGCAGTTCTTC.

The chain couples TRBV28 to TRBJ2-7; D is undetermined. Germline V gene lookup returns CDR1 MDHEN and CDR2 SYDVKM. V was shortened by 7 bases and J by 4 bases, with 14 bases between the two germline ends. The CDR3 consists of 13 residues. CDR3 in DNA: TGTGCCAGCAATACCCCGGTCCGGTACGAGCAGTACTTC. Residues: CASNTPVRYEQYF.

This clone was detected only once. V is TRBV27 and J is TRBJ1-2; TRBD1 aligns across 7 bases. V lost 6 bases and J lost 8; bases outside the gene matches: 12. The CDR3 totals 14 residues. CDR1 is MNHEY and CDR2 is SMNVEV in the germline V gene (reference sequence). The CDR3 DNA reads as TGTGCCAGCAGCCGTGGAGGGGGCGCGAACGGCTACACCTTC. This sequence encodes CASSRGGGANGYTF.

The chain carries TRBV18 and TRBJ1-4; 11 bases are a match to TRBD1. This CDR3 region has 15 residues. V lost 5 bases and J lost 7; bases outside the gene matches: 6. Germline CDR1 and CDR2: KGHSH and LQKENI. DNA for the CDR3: TGTGCCAGCTCAAGGACAGGGGGCGGTCTTGAAAAACTGTTTTTT. Translation gives CASSRTGGGLEKLFF.

CDR3 amino acids: CASSVMVGATGSYEQYF. As DNA, the CDR3 is TGTGCCAGCAGCGTGATGGTGGGGGCGACAGGGTCCTACGAGCAGTACTTC. The V call is TRBV9, the J call TRBJ2-7; TRBD1 matches 7 bases. The CDR3 runs 17 residues. The J segment lost 1 base and the V segment lost 2 bases, leaving 12 bases of the junction unmatched. Germline assignment: CDR1 SGDLS and CDR2 YYNGEE.

The chain recombines TRBV5-6 with TRBJ2-2, with TRBD1 identical over 11 bases. V shed 2 bases and J 6 bases; nucleotides not matched to a gene: 3. Per germline, CDR1 SGHDT and CDR2 YYEEEE. The CDR3 extends over 15 amino acids. The CDR3 region is CASSFGQGAAGELFF. CDR3 DNA: TGTGCCAGCAGCTTCGGACAGGGGGCGGCCGGGGAGCTGTTTTTT.

The chain employs TRBV5-4 and TRBJ2-5; TRBD2 aligns across 11 bases. Trimming cost V 4 bases and J 5 bases; bases outside gene matches: 10. Germline CDR1 is SGHNT and CDR2 is YYREEE (reference sequence). The CDR3 covers 16 residues. The CDR3 here is CASSAPLAGAGETQYF. As DNA, the CDR3 is TGTGCCAGCAGCGCCCCACTAGCGGGGGCCGGGGAGACCCAGTACTTC.

This clone occurred a few times. The gene calls are TRBV2 and TRBJ1-3; a weak D match, TRBD1 (5 bases). The length of the CDR3 is 15 residues. Deletions cut 2 bases from V and 3 bases from J, with 11 bases between. The germline V gene has CDR1 SNHLY and CDR2 FYNNEI. CDR3 in amino acids: CASSELGLGGNTIYF. The DNA for the CDR3 is TGTGCCAGCAGTGAATTGGGGCTAGGTGGAAACACCATATATTTT.

V usage is TRBV7-9 and J usage is TRBJ1-2; 7 bases map to TRBD1. V was pared by 4 bases and J by 1 base, with 6 bases of the junction left unmatched. CDR1 and CDR2 from the germline V gene are SEHNR and FQNEAQ (reference sequence). There are 15 residues in the CDR3. The CDR3: CASSSSTGRNYGYTF. Written as DNA, the CDR3 is TGTGCCAGCAGCTCCTCGACAGGGCGTAACTATGGCTACACCTTC.

This clone was observed a single time. The chain combines TRBV7-2 with TRBJ1-1; D is undetermined. Per the germline V gene, CDR1 is SGHTA and CDR2 is FQGNSA. The V gene lost 5 bases and the J gene lost 4 bases, with 11 bases spanning the gap. The CDR3 loop spans 13 amino acids. This CDR3 reads CASSRWRGTEAFF. CDR3 DNA sequence: TGTGCCAGCAGCCGTTGGCGGGGCACTGAAGCTTTCTTT.

The genes are TRBV7-2 and TRBJ1-4; D might be TRBD1 (5 bases). V gave up 4 bases and J gave up 8 bases, with 14 bases separating them. Germline V gene data show CDR1 as SGHTA and CDR2 as FQGNSA. This CDR3 is 14 amino acids long. The CDR3, as DNA: TGTGCCAGCAGCTCCCCCGGGGGTTCGGAAAAACTGTTTTTT. This sequence encodes CASSSPGGSEKLFF.

The genes are TRBV2 and TRBJ2-4, with TRBD2 as a possible D gene (6 bases). Germline V CDR1 and CDR2: SNHLY, FYNNEI. V dropped 7 bases and J dropped 1 base, with 14 bases sitting between them. The CDR3 sequence is 15 residues long. This CDR3 is CASMLEGSAKNIQYF. CDR3 coding DNA: TGTGCCAGCATGCTGGAGGGGTCGGCCAAAAACATTCAGTACTTC.

V is TRBV29-1 and J is TRBJ2-5, with TRBD2 identical over 7 bases. The CDR3 length is 12 residues. V lost 1 base and J lost 5; bases outside the gene matches: 1. The germline gives CDR1 SQVTM, CDR2 ANQGSEA. DNA for the CDR3: TGCAGCGTTGAAGGGGGGGGTGAGACCCAGTACTTC. Translation gives CSVEGGGETQYF.

The J gene is TRBJ1-4, the V gene TRBV27, with unresolved D. Germline CDR1 MNHEY, CDR2 SMNVEV (reference sequence). The CDR3 sequence is 11 residues long. V was cut by 3 bases and J by 10 bases, with 6 bases left in between. The CDR3 region is CASSFGRKLFF. The CDR3 bases are TGTGCCAGCAGTTTCGGGAGAAAACTGTTTTTT.

The rearrangement links TRBV19 to TRBJ1-3; 9 bases are shared with TRBD1. The CDR3 is 15 residues long. The J segment lost 0 bases and the V segment lost 7 bases, leaving 4 bases of the junction unmatched. Per the germline V gene, CDR1 is LNHDA and CDR2 is SQIVND (reference sequence). CDR3 in DNA: TGTGCCAGTATGGGACAGGGAGGCTCTGGAAACACCATATATTTT. Translating gives CASMGQGGSGNTIYF.

This rearrangement joins TRBV4-3 to TRBJ2-1, with 7 bases matching TRBD2. Germline loops: CDR1 LGHNA, CDR2 YSLEER. With 5 bases clipped from V and 10 bases from J, the junction kept 8 bases outside the gene matches. This CDR3 is built from 13 residues. Here the CDR3 reads CASSSGLESEQFF. The CDR3 DNA is TGCGCCAGCAGCTCCGGACTAGAAAGCGAGCAGTTCTTC.

The chain joins TRBV7-3 to TRBJ2-5; D not certain. Trimming pared 8 bases from V and 5 bases from J, leaving 18 bases between. The CDR3 has 14 residues. Germline CDR1 and CDR2: SGHTA and FQGTGA. CDR3 DNA sequence: TGTGCCAGCCTGGCGCTAGAGCGACGGGAGACCCAGTACTTC. It encodes CASLALERRETQYF.